This T cell receptor (beta chain) was captured by sequencing in a study of T cell repertoires in cytomegalovirus infection. Study-level background: Public signatures in TCR beta pointed to CMV infection and matching HLA type. Whole-study findings and limits: Totalled public TCR beta family frequency picked out people who carried CMV plus the relevant HLA. Within the response measured ex vivo, HLA-C-restricted CMV-specific TCR beta clonotypes were dominant.

CDR1 and CDR2 from the germline V gene are LNHDA and SQIVND (reference sequence). Trimming removed 7 bases from V and 7 bases from J; junction bases left unmatched: 4. The CDR3 sequence is 13 residues long. Comments on this clonotype: Antigen unknown.

TCRdb used MiXCR to reprocess the reads, holding one entry per CDR3 protein. The repertoire includes roughly 250,000 distinct CDR3 sequences, 9% to 15% of them detected once, and 1.5% to 2% sits in the top ten. This TCR derives from a human donor in good health (CMV status not recorded). Some clones in this sample may be carry-over from other donors' samples. The rearrangement links TRBV19 to TRBJ2-2; 9 nucleotides align to TRBD1. The sequenced sample was PBMCs. The CDR3 nucleotides are TGTGCCAGTAACGGACAGGGGCTCGGGGAGCTGTTTTTT. Translated: CASNGQGLGELFF. Full variable domain (remainder filled in from reference TRBV19 and TRBJ2-2): DGGITQSPKYLFRKEGQNVTLSCEQNLNHDAMYWYRQDPGQGLRLIYYSQIVNDFQKGDIAEGYSVSREKKESFPLTVTSAQKNPTAFYLCASNGQGLGELFFGEGSRLTVL.